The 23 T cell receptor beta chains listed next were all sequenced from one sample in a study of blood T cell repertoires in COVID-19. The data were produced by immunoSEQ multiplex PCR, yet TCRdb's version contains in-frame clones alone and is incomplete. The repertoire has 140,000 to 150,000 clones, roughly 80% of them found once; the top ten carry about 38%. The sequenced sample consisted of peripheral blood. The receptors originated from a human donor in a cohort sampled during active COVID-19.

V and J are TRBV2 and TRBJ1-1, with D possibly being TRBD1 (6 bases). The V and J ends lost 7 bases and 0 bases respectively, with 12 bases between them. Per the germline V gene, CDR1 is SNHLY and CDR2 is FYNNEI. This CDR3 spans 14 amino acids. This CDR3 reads CASTIQGLNTEAFF. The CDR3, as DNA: TGTGCCAGCACCATACAGGGCTTGAACACTGAAGCTTTCTTT.

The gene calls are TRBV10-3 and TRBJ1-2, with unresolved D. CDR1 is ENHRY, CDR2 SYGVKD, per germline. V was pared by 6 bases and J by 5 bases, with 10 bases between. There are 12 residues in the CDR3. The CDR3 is CAIRPGGYGYTF. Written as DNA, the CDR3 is TGTGCCATCAGACCCGGCGGGTATGGCTACACCTTC.

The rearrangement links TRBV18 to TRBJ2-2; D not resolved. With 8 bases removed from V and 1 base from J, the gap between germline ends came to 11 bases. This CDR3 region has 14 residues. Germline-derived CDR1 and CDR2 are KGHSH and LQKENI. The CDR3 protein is CASPGAENTGELFF. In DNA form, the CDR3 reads TGTGCCAGCCCCGGAGCAGAGAACACCGGGGAGCTGTTTTTT.

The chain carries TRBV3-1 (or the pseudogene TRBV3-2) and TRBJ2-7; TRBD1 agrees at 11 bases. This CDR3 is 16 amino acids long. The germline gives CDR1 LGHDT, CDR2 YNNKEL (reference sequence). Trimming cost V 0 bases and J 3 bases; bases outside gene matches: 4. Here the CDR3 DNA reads TGTGCCAGCAGCCAAGATAGGGGGACAGGGGGCTACGAGCAGTACTTC. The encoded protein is CASSQDRGTGGYEQYF.

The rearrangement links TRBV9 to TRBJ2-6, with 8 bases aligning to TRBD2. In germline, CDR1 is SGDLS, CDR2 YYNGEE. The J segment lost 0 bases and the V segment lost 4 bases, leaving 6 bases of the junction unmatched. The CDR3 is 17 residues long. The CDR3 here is CASSPGGDYSGANVLTF. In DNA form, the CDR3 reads TGTGCCAGCAGCCCCGGGGGGGATTACTCTGGGGCCAACGTCCTGACTTTC. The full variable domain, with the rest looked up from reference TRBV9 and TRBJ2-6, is DSGVTQTPKHLITATGQRVTLRCSPRSGDLSVYWYQQSLDQGLQFLIQYYNGEERAKGNILERFSAQQFPDLHSELNLSSLELGDSALYFCASSPGGDYSGANVLTFGAGSRLTVL.

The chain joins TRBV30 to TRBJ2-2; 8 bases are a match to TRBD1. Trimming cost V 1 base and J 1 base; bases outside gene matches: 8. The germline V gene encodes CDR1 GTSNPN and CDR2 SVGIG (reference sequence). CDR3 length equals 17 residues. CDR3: CAWSDPSRGLNTGELFF. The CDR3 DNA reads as TGTGCCTGGAGTGACCCCTCCAGGGGGCTGAACACCGGGGAGCTGTTTTTT.

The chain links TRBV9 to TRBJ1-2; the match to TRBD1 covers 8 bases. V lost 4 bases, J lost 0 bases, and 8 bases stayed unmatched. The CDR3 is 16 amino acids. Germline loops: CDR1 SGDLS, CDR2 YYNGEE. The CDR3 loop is CASSPWTGKANYGYTF. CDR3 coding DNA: TGTGCCAGCAGCCCGTGGACAGGGAAAGCTAACTATGGCTACACCTTC.

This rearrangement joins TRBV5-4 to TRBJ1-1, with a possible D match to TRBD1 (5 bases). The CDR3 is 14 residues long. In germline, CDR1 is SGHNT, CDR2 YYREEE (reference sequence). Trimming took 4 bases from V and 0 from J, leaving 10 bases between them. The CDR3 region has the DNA TGTGCCAGCAGCCCGGACATAGTGAACACTGAAGCTTTCTTT. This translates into CASSPDIVNTEAFF.

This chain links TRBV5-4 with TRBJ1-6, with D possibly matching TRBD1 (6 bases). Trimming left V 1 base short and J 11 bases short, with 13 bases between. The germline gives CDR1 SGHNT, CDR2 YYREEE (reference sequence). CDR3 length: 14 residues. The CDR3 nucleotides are TGTGCCAGCAGCTTGAACAGGGACGGGACACCCCTCCACTTT. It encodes CASSLNRDGTPLHF.

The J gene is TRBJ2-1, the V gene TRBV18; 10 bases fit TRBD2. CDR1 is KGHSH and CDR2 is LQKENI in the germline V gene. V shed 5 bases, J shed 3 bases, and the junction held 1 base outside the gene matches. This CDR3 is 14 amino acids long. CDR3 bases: TGTGCCAGCTCATCTAGCGGGGGCTACAATGAGCAGTTCTTC. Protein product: CASSSSGGYNEQFF.

CDR3: CASRKGTSGGARDTQYF. The CDR3 DNA reads as TGTGCCAGCAGGAAGGGGACTAGCGGGGGGGCAAGAGATACGCAGTATTTT. The V call is TRBV27, the J call TRBJ2-3, with 16 bases matching TRBD2. The CDR3 length is 17 residues. Germline trimming cut 6 bases from V and 5 bases from J; bases unmatched to any gene: 8. CDR1 and CDR2 (germline): MNHEY, SMNVEV (reference sequence).

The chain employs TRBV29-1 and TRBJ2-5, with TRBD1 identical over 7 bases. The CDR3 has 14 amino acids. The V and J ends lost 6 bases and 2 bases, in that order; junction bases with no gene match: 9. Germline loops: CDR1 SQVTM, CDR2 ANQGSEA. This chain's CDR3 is CSVRTTGRQETQYF. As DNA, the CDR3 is TGCAGCGTACGCACGACAGGGCGTCAAGAGACCCAGTACTTC.

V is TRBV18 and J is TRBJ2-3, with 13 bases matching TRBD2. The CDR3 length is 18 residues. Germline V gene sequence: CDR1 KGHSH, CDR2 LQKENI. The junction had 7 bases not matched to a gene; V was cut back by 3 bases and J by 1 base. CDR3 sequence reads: CASSPSSGLAGGTDTQYF. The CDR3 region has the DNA TGTGCCAGCTCACCGTCCAGCGGACTAGCGGGAGGCACAGATACGCAGTATTTT. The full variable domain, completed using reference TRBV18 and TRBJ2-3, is NAGVMQNPRHLVRRRGQEARLRCSPMKGHSHVYWYRQLPEEGLKFMVYLQKENIIDESGMPKERFSAEFPKEGPSILRIQQVVRGDSAAYFCASSPSSGLAGGTDTQYFGPGTRLTVL.

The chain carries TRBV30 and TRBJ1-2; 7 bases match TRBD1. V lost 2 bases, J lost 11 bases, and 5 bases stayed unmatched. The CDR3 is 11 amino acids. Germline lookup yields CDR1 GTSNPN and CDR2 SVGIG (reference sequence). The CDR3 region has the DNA TGTGCCTGGAGTTTGCCAGGGGGTTACACCTTC. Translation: CAWSLPGGYTF. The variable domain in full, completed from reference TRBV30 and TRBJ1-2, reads SQTIHQWPATLVQPVGSPLSLECTVEGTSNPNLYWYRQAAGRGLQLLFYSVGIGQISSEVPQNLSASRPQDRQFILSSKKLLLSDSGFYLCAWSLPGGYTFGSGTRLTVV.

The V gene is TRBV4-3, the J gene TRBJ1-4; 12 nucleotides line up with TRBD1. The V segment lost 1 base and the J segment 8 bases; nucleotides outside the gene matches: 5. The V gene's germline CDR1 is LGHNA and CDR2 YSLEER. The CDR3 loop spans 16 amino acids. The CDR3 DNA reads TGCGCCAGCAGCCAAGGCCCCGGGACAGGGGGCGAAAAACTGTTTTTT. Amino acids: CASSQGPGTGGEKLFF.

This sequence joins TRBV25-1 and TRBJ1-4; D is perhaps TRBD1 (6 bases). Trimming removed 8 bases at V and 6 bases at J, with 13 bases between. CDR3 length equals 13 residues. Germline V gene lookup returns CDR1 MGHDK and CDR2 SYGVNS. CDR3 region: CASREAGDEKLFF. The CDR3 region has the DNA TGTGCCAGCCGGGAGGCAGGGGATGAAAAACTGTTTTTT.

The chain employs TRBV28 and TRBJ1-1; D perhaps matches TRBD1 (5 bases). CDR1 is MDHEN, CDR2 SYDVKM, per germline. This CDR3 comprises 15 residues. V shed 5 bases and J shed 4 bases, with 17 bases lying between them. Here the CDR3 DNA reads TGTGCCAGCAGTCCGTCGGGACGGACTAGCACTGAAGCTTTCTTT. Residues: CASSPSGRTSTEAFF.

The CDR3, as DNA: TGTGCCAGCTCACCCTCAGGGGTTAAGGATCAGCCCCAGCATTTT. Translated: CASSPSGVKDQPQHF. The genes are TRBV18 and TRBJ1-5; D is perhaps TRBD1 (6 bases). CDR1 and CDR2 (germline): KGHSH, LQKENI. The CDR3 spans 15 residues. Trimming left V 3 bases short and J 5 bases short, with 14 bases between. Full variable domain (missing parts from reference TRBV18 and TRBJ1-5): NAGVMQNPRHLVRRRGQEARLRCSPMKGHSHVYWYRQLPEEGLKFMVYLQKENIIDESGMPKERFSAEFPKEGPSILRIQQVVRGDSAAYFCASSPSGVKDQPQHFGDGTRLSIL.

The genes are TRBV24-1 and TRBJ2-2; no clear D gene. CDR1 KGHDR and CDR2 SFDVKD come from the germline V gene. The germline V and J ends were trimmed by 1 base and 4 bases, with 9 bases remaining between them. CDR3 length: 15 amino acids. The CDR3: CATSDLQQLTGELFF. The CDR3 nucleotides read TGTGCCACCAGTGATTTACAACAGCTCACCGGGGAGCTGTTTTTT.

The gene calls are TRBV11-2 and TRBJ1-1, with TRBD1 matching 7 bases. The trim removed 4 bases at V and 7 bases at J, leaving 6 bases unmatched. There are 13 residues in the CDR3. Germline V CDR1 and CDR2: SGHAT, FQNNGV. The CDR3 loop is CASSWDRNLEAFF. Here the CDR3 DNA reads TGTGCCAGCAGCTGGGACAGAAACCTTGAAGCTTTCTTT.

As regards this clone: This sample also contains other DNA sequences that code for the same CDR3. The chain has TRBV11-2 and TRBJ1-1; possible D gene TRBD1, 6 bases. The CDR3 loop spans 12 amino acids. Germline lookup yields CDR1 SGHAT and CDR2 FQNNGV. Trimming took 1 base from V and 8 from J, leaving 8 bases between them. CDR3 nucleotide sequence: TGTGCCAGCAGCTTAGGGACAGCCGAAGCTTTCTTT. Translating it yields CASSLGTAEAFF. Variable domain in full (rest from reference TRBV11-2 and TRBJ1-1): EAGVAQSPRYKIIEKRQSVAFWCNPISGHATLYWYQQILGQGPKLLIQFQNNGVVDDSQLPKDRFSAERLKGVDSTLKIQPAKLEDSAVYLCASSLGTAEAFFGQGTRLTVV.

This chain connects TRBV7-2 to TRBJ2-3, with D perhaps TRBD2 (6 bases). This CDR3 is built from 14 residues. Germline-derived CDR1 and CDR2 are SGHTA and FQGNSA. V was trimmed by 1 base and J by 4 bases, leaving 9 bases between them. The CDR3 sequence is CASSLGGAPDTQYF. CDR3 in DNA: TGTGCCAGCAGCTTAGGCGGGGCCCCAGATACGCAGTATTTT.

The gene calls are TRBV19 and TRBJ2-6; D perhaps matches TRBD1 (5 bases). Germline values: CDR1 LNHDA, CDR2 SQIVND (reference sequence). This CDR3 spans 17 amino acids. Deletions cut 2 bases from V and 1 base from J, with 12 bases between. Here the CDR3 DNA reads TGTGCCAGTAGTATATCGGCCAGGGCGTCTGGGGCCAACGTCCTGACTTTC. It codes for CASSISARASGANVLTF. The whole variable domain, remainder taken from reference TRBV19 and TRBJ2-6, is DGGITQSPKYLFRKEGQNVTLSCEQNLNHDAMYWYRQDPGQGLRLIYYSQIVNDFQKGDIAEGYSVSREKKESFPLTVTSAQKNPTAFYLCASSISARASGANVLTFGAGSRLTVL.